The 9 T cell receptor beta chains below come from one sample, sequenced in a study of cytomegalovirus exposure and HLA in healthy donors. The primer mix had 60 Vbeta and 13 Jbeta primers. Data came from immunoSEQ multiplex PCR; TCRdb stores just in-frame clones and leaves some out. The repertoire holds approximately 150,000 clones, with approximately 72% as singletons. The sequencing sample was made of PBMCs. Receptor source: a human donor in good health.

This clone was seen a handful of times. V is TRBV7-2 and J is TRBJ1-2, with D perhaps matching TRBD1 (5 bases). The germline V gene has CDR1 SGHTA and CDR2 FQGNSA. The CDR3 runs to 14 residues. Trimming removed 1 base at V and 2 bases at J, with 8 bases between. The CDR3 DNA follows: TGTGCCAGCAGCTTAGGTTCAGGGAACTATGGCTACACCTTC. Its protein product is CASSLGSGNYGYTF.

The rearrangement links TRBV6-1 to TRBJ1-5; D gene uncertain. There are 15 residues in the CDR3. Germline V lookup: CDR1 MNHNS, CDR2 SASEGT. Trimming cost V 6 bases and J 2 bases, with 14 bases left between them. CDR3 sequence reads: CASRGRVEGNQPQHF. CDR3 nucleotide sequence: TGTGCCAGCAGGGGAAGGGTGGAGGGCAATCAGCCCCAGCATTTT.

There are a few counts of this clone. The chain carries TRBV5-1 and TRBJ2-2, with TRBD1 as a possible D gene (5 bases). The V and J ends lost 5 bases and 0 bases respectively, with 11 bases between them. This CDR3 region has 15 residues. The germline V gene has CDR1 SGHRS and CDR2 YFSETQ. Here the CDR3 reads CASRSGAANTGELFF. As DNA, the CDR3 is TGCGCCAGCAGAAGTGGGGCGGCGAACACCGGGGAGCTGTTTTTT.

The chain combines TRBV5-6 with TRBJ2-1, with 7 bases lining up with TRBD1. Germline V gene sequence: CDR1 SGHDT, CDR2 YYEEEE. The CDR3 runs to 14 residues. With 1 base clipped from V and 10 bases from J, the junction kept 8 bases outside the gene matches. CDR3 bases: TGTGCCAGCAGCTTGAGGGACAGAAGATTAGAGCAGTTCTTC. Protein sequence: CASSLRDRRLEQFF.

V gene TRBV4-1 combines with J gene TRBJ2-7; 10 positions match TRBD2. The CDR3 has 14 amino acids. Germline assignment: CDR1 MGHRA and CDR2 YSYEKL. With 2 bases clipped from V and 4 bases from J, the junction kept 2 bases outside the gene matches. Here the CDR3 reads CASSQTSGEYEQYF. The CDR3 DNA reads TGCGCCAGCAGCCAAACTAGCGGGGAATACGAGCAGTACTTC.

This clone has more than one count but fewer than ten. The chain recombines TRBV9 with TRBJ2-2; possible D gene TRBD2, 6 bases. This CDR3 is built from 15 residues. CDR1 and CDR2 from the germline V gene are SGDLS and YYNGEE. V was cut by 1 base and J by 0 bases, with 7 bases left in between. CDR3 in amino acids: CASSVWGANTGELFF. In DNA, the CDR3 is TGTGCCAGCAGCGTATGGGGGGCGAACACCGGGGAGCTGTTTTTT.

The chain couples TRBV12-5 to TRBJ2-7; 7 bases are shared with TRBD1. This CDR3 contains 17 residues. Germline V lookup: CDR1 LGHNT, CDR2 FRNRAP. The ends lost 1 base at V and 5 bases at J; junction bases unmatched: 14. In nucleotides, the CDR3 is TGTGCTAGTGGTTTGGCGACCGGGGACAGCGTGGTCCACGAGCAGTACTTC. Translating gives CASGLATGDSVVHEQYF.

The rearrangement uses TRBV6-5 and TRBJ2-7; 13 bases line up with TRBD2. Trimming at V came to 6 bases and at J to 4 bases, leaving 3 bases not matched to a gene. The CDR3 has 14 residues. Germline-derived CDR1 and CDR2 are MNHEY and SVGAGI. CDR3 amino acids: CASSRTSGGYEQYF. CDR3 nucleotides: TGTGCCAGCAGCCGGACTAGCGGGGGTTACGAGCAGTACTTC.

This clone was detected only a few times. The gene calls are TRBV19 and TRBJ1-2, with 7 bases matching TRBD1. Unmatched junction bases numbered 5, after V lost 2 bases and J lost 5 bases. The CDR3 is made up of 14 amino acids. CDR1 is LNHDA, CDR2 SQIVND, per germline (reference sequence). Here the CDR3 reads CASSIPGQTYGYTF. CDR3 nucleotide sequence: TGTGCCAGTAGTATACCGGGACAGACTTATGGCTACACCTTC.